The rows below give T cell receptor beta chains drawn from one sample of a study of CD8+ T cells in alopecia areata. The table came from immunoSEQ multiplex PCR; TCRdb's copy has only in-frame clones and leaves some out. The sample contains around 300,000 clones, 60% of which appear only once. The sample was CD4+ T cells sorted from blood, taken around week 54, from a patient treated with tofacitinib. These receptors were taken from a human donor with alopecia areata. The CDR3 runs from the conserved cysteine through the conserved F or W. D genes are given only for firm matches. Rows give clone size only sometimes, using once, few, many, or a class for an expanded clone.

v_call	j_call	clone_size	d_call	cdr3_nt	cdr3_aa
TRBV11-2	TRBJ2-3	.	TRBD1	TGTGCCAGCAGCTGGACCGGGACAGGGTTTGATACGCAGTATTTT	CASSWTGTGFDTQYF
TRBV29-1	TRBJ1-1	.	TRBD1	TGCAGCGTTGAAACTATGGGACAGGGTAATGAAGCTTTCTTT	CSVETMGQGNEAFF
TRBV7-3	TRBJ1-1	.	.	TGTGCCAGCAGCGACGGGGTGAACACTGAAGCTTTCTTT	CASSDGVNTEAFF
TRBV27	TRBJ2-5	few	.	TGTGCCAGCAGTTCTGGGGAGACCCAGTACTTC	CASSSGETQYF
TRBV30	TRBJ1-2	.	.	TGTGCCTGGAGTCTCCGGGCAGGGATTAATGGCTACACCTTC	CAWSLRAGINGYTF
TRBV5-1	TRBJ2-3	.	.	TGCGCCAGCAGCTTGTCTGGGATCTTCAGCACAGATACGCAGTATTTT	CASSLSGIFSTDTQYF
TRBV5-1	TRBJ2-7	.	.	TGCGCCAGCAGCTTGGGGGGGAACTCCTACGAGCAGTACTTC	CASSLGGNSYEQYF
TRBV25-1	TRBJ2-7	few	.	TGTGCCAGCAGTGTCCTTCAGGGTGCCGAGCAGTACTTC	CASSVLQGAEQYF
TRBV5-1	TRBJ2-7	.	.	TGCGCCAGCAGCTTGATTCAGGGAAGCGAGCAGTACTTC	CASSLIQGSEQYF
TRBV29-1	TRBJ2-3	few	.	TGCAGCGTTGACCGGGGAGATACGCAGTATTTT	CSVDRGDTQYF
TRBV7-2	TRBJ2-5	.	.	TGTGCCAGCAGCGCGACTATTCAAGAGACCCAGTACTTC	CASSATIQETQYF
TRBV12-5	TRBJ2-2	.	TRBD1	TGTGCTAGTGGCTGGGATACAGGGGTCGGGGAGCTGTTTTTT	CASGWDTGVGELFF
TRBV27	TRBJ1-2	.	.	TGTGCCAGCAGCCGCCGGCTCGGACTTGGCTATGGCTACACCTTC	CASSRRLGLGYGYTF
TRBV30	TRBJ1-1	few	.	TGTGCCTGGAGTGTAAGGGCGCTGAACACTGAAGCTTTCTTT	CAWSVRALNTEAFF
TRBV9	TRBJ1-4	.	TRBD1	TGTGCCAGCAGCGGAAACAGGGGAGCTAATGAAAAACTGTTTTTT	CASSGNRGANEKLFF
TRBV7-9	TRBJ2-3	once	TRBD2	TGTGCCAGCAGCCGAATCGCGAGTAGCGGGGGGGCCACAGATACGCAGTATTTT	CASSRIASSGGATDTQYF
TRBV7-2	TRBJ2-3	.	.	TGTGCCAGCAGCTTAGCGGTACGCACAGATACGCAGTATTTT	CASSLAVRTDTQYF
TRBV9	TRBJ2-5	.	TRBD1	TGTGCCAGCAGCGCACTGGACAGGGGTATGAAGACCCAGTACTTC	CASSALDRGMKTQYF
TRBV7-8	TRBJ2-7	.	.	TGTGCCAGCAGCAGGGACGAGATTTCCTACGAGCAGTACTTC	CASSRDEISYEQYF
TRBV6-1	TRBJ2-3	.	.	TGTGCCAGCTGGAGGCTAGGTACAGATACGCAGTATTTT	CASWRLGTDTQYF
TRBV5-6	TRBJ2-5	few	.	TGTGCCAGCAGCTTGGATGACTCCCTTGGAGAGACCCAGTACTTC	CASSLDDSLGETQYF
TRBV5-6	TRBJ1-6	many	.	TGTGCCAGCAGCACCCCAGAGGGGGTTTCACCCCTCCACTTT	CASSTPEGVSPLHF
TRBV5-1	TRBJ2-5	.	TRBD2	TGCGCCAGCAGCTTGCCCAAGGGTAGCGGGCAAGAGACCCAGTACTTC	CASSLPKGSGQETQYF
TRBV9	TRBJ2-1	.	TRBD2	TGTGCCAGCAGCGTAGATCCTCCTAGCGGGATCTACAATGAGCAGTTCTTC	CASSVDPPSGIYNEQFF
TRBV30	TRBJ1-5	.	.	TGTGCCTGGAGTTCCCTCGGGGGCCCTAAGCAGCCCCAGCATTTT	CAWSSLGGPKQPQHF
TRBV19	TRBJ2-7	many	.	TGTGCCAGTAGTAGGGGGGAGTACGAGCAGTACTTC	CASSRGEYEQYF
TRBV27	TRBJ2-7	.	TRBD1	TGTGCCAGCAGTATTACAGGGGCCCCCTCCTACGAGCAGTACTTC	CASSITGAPSYEQYF
TRBV29-1	TRBJ2-3	.	.	TGCAGCGTTGCGGACATATACACAGATACGCAGTATTTT	CSVADIYTDTQYF
TRBV30	TRBJ1-1	few	.	TGTGCCTGGAGTGTACAAGCCAGGAACACTGAAGCTTTCTTT	CAWSVQARNTEAFF
TRBV5-1	TRBJ1-1	.	TRBD1	TGCGCCAGCAGCACCGGACAGGGGGCTATGAACACTGAAGCTTTCTTT	CASSTGQGAMNTEAFF
TRBV7-2	TRBJ2-7	few	TRBD1	TGTGCCAGCAGCGAAGTACAGGGGGCCTCCTACGAGCAGTACTTC	CASSEVQGASYEQYF
TRBV4-1	TRBJ1-5	few	.	TGCGCCAGCAGCCAAGATGATTCGCGCAATCAGCCCCAGCATTTT	CASSQDDSRNQPQHF
TRBV27	TRBJ2-1	.	TRBD2	TGTGCCAGCAGTCACCACCACGTTGAAGCGGGGGATGAGCAGTTCTTC	CASSHHHVEAGDEQFF
TRBV4-3	TRBJ2-3	.	.	TGCGCCAGCAGCCAAGATAGGGGAGCTGCAGATACGCAGTATTTT	CASSQDRGAADTQYF
TRBV7-3	TRBJ2-3	few	.	TGTGCCAGCAGCGCGACGGGGAGTGTAACAGATACGCAGTATTTT	CASSATGSVTDTQYF
TRBV7-2	TRBJ2-3	.	.	TGTGCCAGCAGCCCAAGGGTGGGCCCAGATACGCAGTATTTT	CASSPRVGPDTQYF
TRBV11-2	TRBJ2-5	.	TRBD1	TGTGCCAGCAGCCCCGCACGACAGGGGGCAGGAGAGACCCAGTACTTC	CASSPARQGAGETQYF
TRBV30	TRBJ1-2	.	.	TGTGCCTGGAGTGTAAAGGGACGGAAAGGCTACACCTTC	CAWSVKGRKGYTF
TRBV5-1	TRBJ2-5	.	TRBD2	TGCGCCAGCACCGAATTAGCGGGGGGTCAAGAGACCCAGTACTTC	CASTELAGGQETQYF
TRBV29-1	TRBJ2-5	.	.	TGCAGCGCCTTGGGGGGCCAAGAGACCCAGTACTTC	CSALGGQETQYF
TRBV29-1	TRBJ2-7	few	.	TGCAGCGTTGAAGACAGGCAGACCTACGAGCAGTACTTC	CSVEDRQTYEQYF
TRBV7-6	TRBJ1-6	.	.	TGTGCCAGCAGCTTAGCGAATTCACCCCTCCACTTT	CASSLANSPLHF
TRBV7-9	TRBJ2-5	.	.	TGTGCCAGCAGCTTAGGGGGCTGGGAGACCCAGTACTTC	CASSLGGWETQYF
TRBV30	TRBJ1-2	.	.	TGTGCCTGGACCCACGGCAGTTATGGCTACACCTTC	CAWTHGSYGYTF
TRBV29-1	TRBJ2-5	once	.	TGCAGCTCCCGCCCCGGGGGGCAAGGGGCCCAGTACTTC	CSSRPGGQGAQYF
TRBV4-3	TRBJ2-1	.	.	TGCGCCAGCAGCCAAGGATACGGGGGTACTTCAAATGAGCAGTTCTTC	CASSQGYGGTSNEQFF
TRBV25-1	TRBJ2-7	few	.	TGTGCCAGCAGTGAAGTCTATGAGCAGTACTTC	CASSEVYEQYF
TRBV29-1	TRBJ1-1	.	.	TGCAGCGCGTCGCGGACGGTGAACACTGAAGCTTTCTTT	CSASRTVNTEAFF
TRBV6-6	TRBJ1-5	.	.	TGTGCCACCCTGAGGGGAAGCAATCAGCCCCAGCATTTT	CATLRGSNQPQHF
TRBV6-5	TRBJ1-2	.	.	TGTGCCAGCAGTTACCCAGGGAATGGCTACACCTTC	CASSYPGNGYTF
TRBV18	TRBJ2-5	few	.	TGTGCCAGCTCACCGGCGGCAGAGACCCAGTACTTC	CASSPAAETQYF
TRBV30	TRBJ1-2	.	.	TGTGCCTGGAATCAGTTTAACTATGGCTACACCTTC	CAWNQFNYGYTF
TRBV29-1	TRBJ2-7	.	.	TGCAGCGTTGATTGTTTCTCTTCGACAGGCCTCTCCTACGAGCAGTACTTC	CSVDCFSSTGLSYEQYF
TRBV7-9	TRBJ2-1	.	TRBD2	TGTGCCAGCAGCTTATTTATATCTAGCGGGGGCCGAAATGAGCAGTTCTTC	CASSLFISSGGRNEQFF
TRBV19	TRBJ2-3	few	.	TGTGCCAGTAGTCCCGGCACTAGCACAGATACGCAGTATTTT	CASSPGTSTDTQYF
TRBV30	TRBJ1-2	.	.	TGTGCCTGGCGGACAGCCTATGGCTACACCTTC	CAWRTAYGYTF
TRBV5-1	TRBJ1-1	few	.	TGCGCCAGCAGCTTGGATGGATCGAACACTGAAGCTTTCTTT	CASSLDGSNTEAFF
TRBV15	TRBJ1-2	.	.	TGTGCCACCAGCAGATCTGGGGAGGGACGACCCTATGGCTACACCTTC	CATSRSGEGRPYGYTF
TRBV18	TRBJ2-5	.	.	TGTGCCAGCTCACGGGTGCAAGAGACCCAGTACTTC	CASSRVQETQYF
TRBV14	TRBJ1-6	few	.	TGTGCCAGCAGCCAAGATCTGGGTTCTGTCAATTCACCCCTCCACTTT	CASSQDLGSVNSPLHF